The clone carrying this TCR beta chain came up a few times. Its cognate antigen is unknown. Fresh peripheral blood, around 9.3 ml, was the source of the PBMCs. This sample was taken from a study of T cells in Graves' hyperthyroidism and ophthalmopathy. Amplification yielded TCR beta CDR3 regions, with RNA transcripts as the source. Using the HTBI primer set, a first-round RT-PCR was run on the TCR CDR3. TCRdb re-called the multiplex PCR reads through MiXCR, storing one row per CDR3 protein. The sample lists approximately 590,000 distinct CDR3 sequences, about 15% occurring once. Study results and caveats: For ophthalmopathy, model prediction preceded onset by a median about 6.2 months. From stable hyperthyroidism, ophthalmopathy was set apart by a 13 V-J model. In blood, most of the thyroid clonotypes expanded above 0.001 were also present.

Trimming removed 3 bases at V and 1 base at J, with 11 bases between. The CDR3 length is 15 residues. Germline V gene lookup returns CDR1 MNHNS and CDR2 SASEGT. This rearrangement joins TRBV6-1 to TRBJ2-3; D is unclear. The sequencing sample was made of blood. The receptor was derived from a young woman with Graves' hyperthyroidism. CDR3 sequence: CASSERLEGTDTQYF. CDR3 sequence (DNA): TGTGCCAGCAGTGAGCGGTTGGAAGGCACAGATACGCAGTATTTT.